Listed below are T cell receptor beta chains from one sample, sequenced in a study of T cells after yellow fever vaccination. MiXCR, applied by TCRdb to the 5' RACE reads, yields one record per CDR3 protein. The sample lists some 500,000 distinct CDR3 sequences; roughly 13% were seen once. Sequences were derived from PBMCs, sampled on the day of the yellow fever booster vaccination. The source of these receptors is a man aged 25-40 years who received the YFV17D yellow fever vaccine. Each CDR3 is given with its conserved first and last residue. Fields, in order: D gene, clone size, V gene, J gene, CDR3 DNA, CDR3 protein. The D gene is left open where the match is weak. Clone size is given for some rows only: seen once, a few or many times, or a class if the clone is expanded.

TRBD1	.	TRBV20-1	TRBJ2-5	TGCAGTGCTAGCCCCCCGACAGGGGGCAGGAAGACCCAGTACTTC	CSASPPTGGRKTQYF
TRBD2	few	TRBV7-2	TRBJ2-3	TGTGCCAGCAGCTTTCGAAGCGGGAGTACAGATACGCAGTATTTT	CASSFRSGSTDTQYF
.	few	TRBV6-5	TRBJ1-1	TGTGCCAGCAGTTATCAGCCCAGCATGAACACTGAAGCTTTCTTT	CASSYQPSMNTEAFF
.	few	TRBV7-2	TRBJ2-1	TGTGCCAGCAGCTTAGCGATGGGAACGGGCCGGTGGGATTTTGAGCAGTTCTTC	CASSLAMGTGRWDFEQFF
.	.	TRBV20-1	TRBJ2-2	TGCAGTGCTAGAGATCGGCAACTGAACACCGGGGAGCTGTTTTTT	CSARDRQLNTGELFF
.	.	TRBV6-1	TRBJ1-6	TGTGCCAGCAGTAGGGACCTTAGAGTGGGACTCCCCCTCCACTTT	CASSRDLRVGLPLHF
TRBD1	.	TRBV9	TRBJ2-3	TGTGCCAGCAGCTTTTCCGGGACAGGCACAGATACGCAGTATTTT	CASSFSGTGTDTQYF
.	few	TRBV5-1	TRBJ2-2	TGCGCCAGCAGTGTCGGGGGAGCCCAAGACACCGGGGAGCTGTTTTTT	CASSVGGAQDTGELFF
.	.	TRBV9	TRBJ2-1	TGTGCCAGCAGCGCCCCTCGCTTTGAGCAGTTCTTC	CASSAPRFEQFF
TRBD2	few	TRBV20-1	TRBJ2-1	TGCAGTGGTCCGAGGACTAGCGGAGCCAATGAGCAGTTCTTC	CSGPRTSGANEQFF
.	.	TRBV20-1	TRBJ2-7	TGCAGTGCTAGAGATGGAGTAGCTTCTTCCTACGAGCAGTACTTC	CSARDGVASSYEQYF
TRBD2	.	TRBV5-4	TRBJ2-4	TGTGCCAGCAGCGGACTAGCGGAAAACATTCAGTACTTC	CASSGLAENIQYF
.	.	TRBV2	TRBJ2-7	TGTGCCAGCAGTGCTCAGGGGGGGGCCTACGAGCAGTACTTC	CASSAQGGAYEQYF
TRBD1	few	TRBV11-1	TRBJ2-2	TGTGCCAGCAGCCGGGACAGGGGGGCCGGGGAGCTGTTTTTT	CASSRDRGAGELFF
TRBD2	few	TRBV7-2	TRBJ2-5	TGTGCCAGCAGCTTAGCGCGACTAGCGGGAGGTGAGACCCAGTACTTC	CASSLARLAGGETQYF
.	many	TRBV5-1	TRBJ1-4	TGCGCCAGCAGACTTGGTGGGCGCGCAACTAATGAAAAACTGTTTTTT	CASRLGGRATNEKLFF
.	few	TRBV20-1	TRBJ2-1	TGCAGTGCTAGAGACGGGCGCGGCCTCTCCGATGAGCAGTTCTTC	CSARDGRGLSDEQFF
.	.	TRBV30	TRBJ1-1	TGTGCCTGGAGGACCTCACCGGCCACTGCTTTCTTT	CAWRTSPATAFF
.	.	TRBV2	TRBJ2-3	TGTGCCAGCTCCCGGGACTCCCAGTACGATACGCAGTATTTT	CASSRDSQYDTQYF
TRBD2	.	TRBV7-2	TRBJ2-2	TGTGCCAGCAGCTTAAGAGGACTAGCGGGTACCACCGGGGAGCTGTTTTTT	CASSLRGLAGTTGELFF
TRBD2	.	TRBV3-1	TRBJ2-4	TGTGCCAGCAGCCCCAGAGCTAGCGGGATAAACATTCAGTACTTC	CASSPRASGINIQYF
TRBD2	.	TRBV5-6	TRBJ2-7	TGTGCCAGCAGCTTGCGAGGACTAGCGGACGTCTCCTACGAGCAGTACTTC	CASSLRGLADVSYEQYF
TRBD2	.	TRBV27	TRBJ2-1	TGTGCCAGCAGTCCCGGGACTAGCGGCCACCTAGTCAAGTTCTTC	CASSPGTSGHLVKFF
.	many	TRBV7-2	TRBJ2-1	TGTGCCAGCAGCTTAGTGAGGTTCGGGCTGTTCTTC	CASSLVRFGLFF
.	few	TRBV20-1	TRBJ2-6	TGCAGTGCTAGAGAAGGTACCTCCGGGGCCAACGTCCTGACTTTC	CSAREGTSGANVLTF
.	few	TRBV18	TRBJ2-7	TGTGCCAGCTCACCCCCGCCTACAGGGAGTCAGGAGCAGTACTTC	CASSPPPTGSQEQYF
.	.	TRBV7-9	TRBJ2-1	TGTGCCAGCAGCCAGTTATTCGATGAGCAGTTCTTC	CASSQLFDEQFF
TRBD1	once	TRBV12-3/TRBV12-4	TRBJ2-5	TGTGCCATCAGTTTCCCGACAGGGCAGGAAGAGACCCAGTACTTC	CAISFPTGQEETQYF
TRBD1	few	TRBV7-2	TRBJ1-1	TGTGCCAGCAGACCAGGGGGAGGCCCTGCTTTCTTT	CASRPGGGPAFF
TRBD2	.	TRBV7-9	TRBJ2-5	TGTGCCAGCAGCTTACGTGCGGGAGTTATTGAGACCCAGTACTTC	CASSLRAGVIETQYF
.	few	TRBV20-1	TRBJ2-7	TGCAGTGCCGCCTGGGACCGAGGGCTCTACGAGCAGTACTTC	CSAAWDRGLYEQYF
TRBD1	few	TRBV5-1	TRBJ2-1	TGCGCCAGCAGCGCGTCAGGGGGCTCATACAATGAGCAGTTCTTC	CASSASGGSYNEQFF
.	few	TRBV5-5	TRBJ2-1	TGTGCCAGCAGCTCGCCGTTCACAGGGACCAATGAGCAGTTCTTC	CASSSPFTGTNEQFF
.	few	TRBV20-1	TRBJ2-3	TGCAGTGCCGGGGCGGGCCGCCCAGATACGCAGTATTTT	CSAGAGRPDTQYF
.	few	TRBV20-1	TRBJ1-2	TGCAGTGCTAGAGCCTCCCGATATGGCTACACCTTC	CSARASRYGYTF
TRBD2	.	TRBV7-9	TRBJ2-3	TGTGCCAGCAGCTCCTCGTGGGAGGGACGTACGCAGTATTTT	CASSSSWEGRTQYF
TRBD2	.	TRBV2	TRBJ2-1	TGTGCCAGCAGTGGAGGGAGACTAGCGGGGACTAACAATGAGCAGTTCTTC	CASSGGRLAGTNNEQFF
TRBD1	few	TRBV29-1	TRBJ1-1	TGCAGCGCTATCTGGACAGGGCGGGGGAAAGCTTTCTTT	CSAIWTGRGKAFF
TRBD1	few	TRBV25-1	TRBJ2-2	TGTGCCAGCAGACCCCCGACAGGGGACACCGGGGAGCTGTTTTTT	CASRPPTGDTGELFF
.	.	TRBV7-2	TRBJ2-6	TGTGCCAGCAGCCACCGGGCGTCTGGGGCCAACGTCCTGACTTTC	CASSHRASGANVLTF
TRBD1	many	TRBV29-1	TRBJ1-2	TGCAGCGCCTGGGATCCGGGACAGACTATCTATGGCTACACCTTC	CSAWDPGQTIYGYTF
.	.	TRBV5-6	TRBJ2-1	TGTGCCAGCAGCTTACCGACTAGTCCGGCCTACAATGAGCAGTTCTTC	CASSLPTSPAYNEQFF
.	.	TRBV5-4	TRBJ2-2	TGTGCCAGCAGCTTGTGGGGATACACCGGGGAGCTGTTTTTT	CASSLWGYTGELFF
.	few	TRBV6-2/TRBV6-3	TRBJ2-7	TGTGCCAGCACCCGGACCGGTACCTACGAGCAGTACTTC	CASTRTGTYEQYF
TRBD1	.	TRBV4-3	TRBJ2-1	TGCGCCAGCAGCCAAGAGACAGGGTGGGACCTCGGTGAGCAGTTCTTC	CASSQETGWDLGEQFF
TRBD2	.	TRBV12-3/TRBV12-4	TRBJ2-5	TGTGCCAGCAGACCAGGGACTAGCGGGCGGGAGACCCAGTACTTC	CASRPGTSGRETQYF
.	few	TRBV18	TRBJ1-4	TGTGCCAGCTCACCCCCTGGCGGGGGGCGAAGTGAAAAACTGTTTTTT	CASSPPGGGRSEKLFF
TRBD2	few	TRBV10-3	TRBJ2-5	TGTGCCATCAGTGAAATGCAGGGAGGGGAGACCCAGTACTTC	CAISEMQGGETQYF
TRBD1	few	TRBV5-1	TRBJ2-3	TGCGCCAGCAGCTTGGGCCCCCGACAGGGTACAGATACGCAGTATTTT	CASSLGPRQGTDTQYF
.	.	TRBV5-4	TRBJ2-7	TGTGCCAGCAGCACGCGGGACCGAACCCGATACGAGCAGTACTTC	CASSTRDRTRYEQYF
.	few	TRBV3-1	TRBJ2-1	TGTGCCAGCAGCCCCGGATCCCAGGGGGGGGATGAGCAGTTCTTC	CASSPGSQGGDEQFF
.	.	TRBV5-1	TRBJ2-2	TGCGCCAGCACCAACGAGGGGGGGGCCGCCACCGGGGAGCTGTTTTTT	CASTNEGGAATGELFF
TRBD2	few	TRBV20-1	TRBJ2-7	TGCAGAGCCGGGACTAGCTCCTACGAGCAGTACTTC	CRAGTSSYEQYF
.	many	TRBV5-1	TRBJ2-7	TGCGCCAGCAGCCAGGACAGACAGGACGAGCAGTACTTC	CASSQDRQDEQYF